These 4 T cell receptor beta chains share one sample of origin, sequenced in a study of cytomegalovirus exposure and HLA in healthy donors. This PCR relied on a set of 60 Vbeta primers and 13 Jbeta primers. Assay: immunoSEQ multiplex PCR; the TCRdb copy retains only in-frame clones and omits some. The data show around 140,000 clones, around 80% seen once. Sequencing input: PBMCs. Source of these receptors: a woman younger than 35 in good health and CMV-seronegative.

CDR3 bases: TGTGCCAGCGACAGGGGGCACTATGGCTACACCTTC. It yields the protein CASDRGHYGYTF. V usage is TRBV7-9 and J usage is TRBJ1-2; 10 bases are shared with TRBD1. The CDR3 covers 12 residues. Germline V gene sequence: CDR1 SEHNR, CDR2 FQNEAQ (reference sequence). V gave up 8 bases and J gave up 3 bases; unmatched junction bases: 0.

The chain employs TRBV30 and TRBJ2-5; 7 bases map to TRBD2. V was pared by 0 bases and J by 5 bases, with 9 bases of the junction left unmatched. Germline values: CDR1 GTSNPN, CDR2 SVGIG (reference sequence). This CDR3 has 15 amino acids. The chain's CDR3 is CAWSVHPGAGETQYF. The CDR3 bases are TGTGCCTGGAGTGTACATCCGGGAGCGGGGGAGACCCAGTACTTC.

Points on this clone: The junction departs from the called germline gene at one end, perhaps through a read error. The chain combines TRBV15 with TRBJ2-1; TRBD2 matches at 13 bases. Germline V gene lookup returns CDR1 LNHNV and CDR2 YYDKDF (reference sequence). The CDR3 totals 20 residues. The CDR3 region has the DNA TGTGCCACCAGCAGCTTACCGGGACTAGCGGGGATAAGCTCCTACAACGAGCAGTTCTTC. It translates to CATSSLPGLAGISSYNEQFF. Together with reference TRBV15 and TRBJ2-1, the CDR3 gives the full variable domain: DAMVIQNPRYQVTQFGKPVTLSCSQTLNHNVMYWYQQKSSQAPKLLFHYYDKDFNNEADTPDNFQSRRPNTSFCFLDIRSPGLGDTAMYLCATSSLPGLAGISSYNEQFFGPGTRLTVL.

The chain has TRBV6-1 and TRBJ2-3, with 7 bases matching TRBD1. The CDR3 is 14 amino acids. J was trimmed by 4 bases and V by 6 bases; bases with no gene match: 7. Germline V gives CDR1 MNHNS, CDR2 SASEGT. DNA of the CDR3: TGTGCCAGCAGAAACAGGGGAGTTCCAGATACGCAGTATTTT. Residues: CASRNRGVPDTQYF.